A selection of T cell receptor beta chains follows, all from one sample in a study of monozygotic twins with inflammatory bowel disease. TCRdb re-called the 5' RACE reads and catalogs CDR3 proteins one per entry, DNA excluded. Its table lists more than 95,000 distinct CDR3 sequences. The sequenced sample was blood. These TCRs come from a human donor with ulcerative colitis or Crohn's disease, or a healthy co-twin of an affected twin (not recorded which). Each CDR3 is given with its conserved first and last residue.

j_gene | v_gene | CDR3aa
TRBJ1-2 | TRBV28 | CASSFSDRDYGYTF
TRBJ2-7 | TRBV5-1 | CASSPRTSGVGEQYF
TRBJ2-1 | TRBV4-3 | CASSQDWSGGFNEQFF
TRBJ2-5 | TRBV7-8 | CASSWGRNRTSSQETQYF
TRBJ2-1 | TRBV5-1 | CASSLAPAGGLNEQFF
TRBJ2-3 | TRBV7-3 | CASSSSGPPHTQYF
TRBJ1-2 | TRBV18 | CASSREDRAYGYTF
TRBJ2-5 | TRBV20-1 | CSARDGESWQETQYF
TRBJ2-1 | TRBV7-2 | CASRQTGVYNEQFF
TRBJ2-7 | TRBV29-1 | CSVVRGSYEQYF
TRBJ1-4 | TRBV6-5 | CASSYTIPGQGVNNEKLFF
TRBJ1-5 | TRBV20-1 | CSARVSGNQPQHF
TRBJ2-3 | TRBV7-3 | CASSPSRTGGMNTQYF
TRBJ2-1 | TRBV29-1 | CSVMTRSSYNEQFF
TRBJ1-4 | TRBV20-1 | CSARETGEKLFF
TRBJ1-3 | TRBV6-5 | CASSWGVSGNTIYF
TRBJ2-5 | TRBV7-2 | CASSGGWETQYF
TRBJ2-3 | TRBV6-2/TRBV6-3 | CASNPLLGGDTQYF
TRBJ2-1 | TRBV5-5 | CASNPGGAYGEQFF
TRBJ2-4 | TRBV12-3/TRBV12-4 | CASSANRGGLAKNIQYF
TRBJ2-5 | TRBV5-1 | CASSWGQGQETQYF
TRBJ1-2 | TRBV5-1 | CASHTGGDNYGYTF
TRBJ2-4 | TRBV7-9 | CASSFEGSIAKNIQYF
TRBJ2-5 | TRBV5-1 | CASSLGGSGGQETQYF
TRBJ2-7 | TRBV29-1 | CSVGTPLSYEQYF
TRBJ2-2 | TRBV7-2 | CASSLAMGVTSPGELFF
TRBJ2-7 | TRBV18 | CASSPPARDGYEQYF
TRBJ2-7 | TRBV20-1 | CSARVLGGAGRYEQYF
TRBJ2-1 | TRBV18 | CASSLAAGDYNEQFF
TRBJ2-7 | TRBV3-1 | CASSRTGGSQVEQYF
TRBJ1-5 | TRBV12-3/TRBV12-4 | CASSLQQGNQPQHF
TRBJ1-3 | TRBV7-8 | CASSLGTNSGGNTIYF
TRBJ1-1 | TRBV19 | CASSIGRVGTEAFF
TRBJ2-3 | TRBV7-2 | CASSLASGGATVDTQYF
TRBJ2-1 | TRBV20-1 | CSARRAVTYNEQFF
TRBJ1-1 | TRBV10-1 | CASSGSTGLGLNTEAFF
TRBJ2-5 | TRBV29-1 | CSAPQPMTSGSSVTQYF
TRBJ2-4 | TRBV20-1 | CSLTRLDSPQNIQYF
TRBJ1-1 | TRBV30 | CAWSDGLMNTEAFF
TRBJ1-5 | TRBV7-2 | CASSPLFNQPQHF
TRBJ1-1 | TRBV7-2 | CASRYTAGLTEAFF
TRBJ2-1 | TRBV7-3 | CASGLEGGRNEQFF
TRBJ2-7 | TRBV7-9 | CASSLLQGVHEQYF
TRBJ2-2 | TRBV28 | CASTPGGSVATGELFF
TRBJ2-7 | TRBV15 | CATRKQTGISYEQYF
TRBJ2-1 | TRBV15 | CATSRGTGPEQFF
TRBJ2-7 | TRBV4-3 | CASSQDPPPSNYEQYF
TRBJ2-3 | TRBV5-5 | CASSPGRSTDTQYF
TRBJ2-5 | TRBV12-3/TRBV12-4 | CASSPTVTQETQYF
TRBJ2-3 | TRBV12-3/TRBV12-4 | CASSFGAMWSDTQYF
TRBJ2-7 | TRBV7-2 | CASSRSVTAPLGQYF
TRBJ2-3 | TRBV2 | CASTPGLAGTDTQYF
TRBJ2-5 | TRBV12-3/TRBV12-4 | CASRTSGQETQYF
TRBJ2-4 | TRBV27 | CASSLRAVDIQYF
TRBJ1-1 | TRBV6-2/TRBV6-3 | CASPREPGMNTEAFF
TRBJ2-3 | TRBV9 | CASSVVRPEDTQYF
TRBJ1-1 | TRBV28 | CASSLGVRTNTEAFF
TRBJ1-4 | TRBV6-6 | CASSYGEKLFF
TRBJ2-1 | TRBV5-4 | CASSLASDRNEQFF
TRBJ1-1 | TRBV5-6 | CASSLARMSMNTEAFF